The T cell receptor (beta chain) described here comes from a study of T cell responses to AZD1222 COVID-19 vaccine. On this clone itself: The antigen is not known.

Overall study results and limits: None of the repertoires were sampled until the peak T cell response had passed. Clonal diversity was possibly underestimated, and white British individuals and females predominated among donors. Following two doses of AZD1222, Spike-specific TCR breadth and depth rose.

Libraries were prepared by immunoSEQ multiplex PCR; TCRdb keeps only in-frame clonotypes and omits some of them. Found here are about 150,000 clones, 87% of them singletons; the top ten hold 0.85% to 1.1%. Second doses were pooled across both intervals (about 4 or about 12 weeks). The source of this sequence is an adult who received the AZD1222 COVID-19 vaccine. The sample here was peripheral blood, taken 28 days after the second AZD1222 dose.

This CDR3 reads CASSQVGREGSEKLFF. The CDR3 nucleotides read TGTGCCAGCAGCCAAGTGGGCAGGGAGGGTTCCGAAAAACTGTTTTTT. The J gene is TRBJ1-4, the V gene TRBV14; maybe TRBD1 (5 bases). Trimming took off 1 base at V and 8 bases at J, with 17 bases between the two ends. This CDR3 comprises 16 residues. The germline V gene has CDR1 SGHDN and CDR2 FVKESK.